This TCR beta chain emerged from a study of beta chain features in type 1 diabetes. A word on this clone: What it recognizes is unknown.

The authors reverse transcribed all of the isolated RNA, so sequencing captured expressed TCRB transcripts. This table comes from immunoSEQ multiplex PCR, and its TCRdb copy is limited to in-frame clones, with some not included. The sample yields some 410,000 clones, 11% seen once. General study results and limits: Sequencing the cDNA could make cells with high TCR expression show up more than they should. Researchers report that Type 1 diabetes patients had moderately but significantly shorter TCRB CDR3s across all four CD4+ subsets. The naive, central memory and Treg TCRB repertoires looked more alike in patients than they did in healthy donors.

The germline V gene has CDR1 DFQATT and CDR2 SNEGSKA (reference sequence). The CDR3 is made up of 9 amino acids. The rearrangement joins TRBV20-1 to TRBJ1-1; D remains ambiguous. The TCR was taken from a woman under 30 in good health. Sequencing was performed on naive CD4+ T cells from blood. The DNA for the CDR3 is TGCCGGGTGAACACTGAAGCTTTCTTT. Translation gives CRVNTEAFF.